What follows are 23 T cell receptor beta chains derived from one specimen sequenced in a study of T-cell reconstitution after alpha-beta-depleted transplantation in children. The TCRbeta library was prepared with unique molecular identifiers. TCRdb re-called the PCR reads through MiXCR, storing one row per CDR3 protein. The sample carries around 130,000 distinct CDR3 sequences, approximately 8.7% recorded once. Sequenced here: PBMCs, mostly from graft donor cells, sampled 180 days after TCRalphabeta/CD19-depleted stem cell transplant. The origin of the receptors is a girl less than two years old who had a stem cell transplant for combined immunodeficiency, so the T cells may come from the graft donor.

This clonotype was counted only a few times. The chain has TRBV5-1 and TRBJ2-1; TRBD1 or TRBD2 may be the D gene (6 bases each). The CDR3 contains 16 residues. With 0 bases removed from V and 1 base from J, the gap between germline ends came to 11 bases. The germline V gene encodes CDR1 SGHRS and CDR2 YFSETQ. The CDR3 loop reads CASSLGTGRSYNEQFF. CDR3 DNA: TGCGCCAGCAGCTTGGGAACAGGGAGGTCCTACAATGAGCAGTTCTTC. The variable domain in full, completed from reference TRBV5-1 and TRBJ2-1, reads KAGVTQTPRYLIKTRGQQVTLSCSPISGHRSVSWYQQTPGQGLQFLFEYFSETQRNKGNFPGRFSGRQFSNSRSEMNVSTLELGDSALYLCASSLGTGRSYNEQFFGPGTRLTVL.

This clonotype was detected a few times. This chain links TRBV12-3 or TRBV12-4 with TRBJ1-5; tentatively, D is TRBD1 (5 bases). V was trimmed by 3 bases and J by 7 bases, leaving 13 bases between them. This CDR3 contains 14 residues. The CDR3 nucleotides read TGTGCCAGCAGTTTGTCCAGGGCAGGACAGCCCCAGCATTTT. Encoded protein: CASSLSRAGQPQHF.

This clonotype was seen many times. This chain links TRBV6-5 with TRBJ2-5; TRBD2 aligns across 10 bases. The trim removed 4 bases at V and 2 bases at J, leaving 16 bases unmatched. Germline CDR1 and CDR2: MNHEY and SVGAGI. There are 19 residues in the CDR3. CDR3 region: CASSSQGPVAGGPQETQYF. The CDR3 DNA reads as TGTGCCAGCAGTTCCCAGGGCCCCGTAGCGGGGGGACCTCAAGAGACCCAGTACTTC.

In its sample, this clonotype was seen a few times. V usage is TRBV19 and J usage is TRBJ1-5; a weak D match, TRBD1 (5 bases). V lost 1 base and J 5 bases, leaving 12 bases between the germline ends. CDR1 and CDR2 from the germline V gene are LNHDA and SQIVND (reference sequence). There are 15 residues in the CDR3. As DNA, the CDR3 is TGTGCCAGTAGTATAGGGCTACAGGCTTATCAGCCCCAGCATTTT. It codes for CASSIGLQAYQPQHF.

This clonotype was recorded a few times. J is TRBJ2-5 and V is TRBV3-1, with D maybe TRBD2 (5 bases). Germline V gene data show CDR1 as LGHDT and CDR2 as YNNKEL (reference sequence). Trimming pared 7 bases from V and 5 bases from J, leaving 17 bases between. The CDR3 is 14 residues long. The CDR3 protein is CASNPTGLWETQYF. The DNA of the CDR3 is TGTGCCAGCAACCCTACCGGACTGTGGGAGACCCAGTACTTC.

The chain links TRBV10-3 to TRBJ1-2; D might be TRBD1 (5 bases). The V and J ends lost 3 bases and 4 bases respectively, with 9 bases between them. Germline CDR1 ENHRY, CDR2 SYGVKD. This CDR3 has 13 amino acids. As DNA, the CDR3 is TGTGCCATCAGTGACGCAGGGTCCTATGGCTACACCTTC. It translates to CAISDAGSYGYTF.

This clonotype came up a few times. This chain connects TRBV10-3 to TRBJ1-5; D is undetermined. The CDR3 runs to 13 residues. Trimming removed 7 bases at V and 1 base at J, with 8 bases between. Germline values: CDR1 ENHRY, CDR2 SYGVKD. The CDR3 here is CAIKQASNQPQHF. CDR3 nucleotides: TGTGCCATCAAGCAGGCAAGCAATCAGCCCCAGCATTTT.

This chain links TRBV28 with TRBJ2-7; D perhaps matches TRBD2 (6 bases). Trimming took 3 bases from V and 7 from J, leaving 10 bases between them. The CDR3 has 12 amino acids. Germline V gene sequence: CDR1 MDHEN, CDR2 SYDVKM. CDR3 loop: CASSLEGWEQYF. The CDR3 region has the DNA TGTGCCAGCAGTTTGGAGGGGTGGGAGCAGTACTTC. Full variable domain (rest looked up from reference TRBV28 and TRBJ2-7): DVKVTQSSRYLVKRTGEKVFLECVQDMDHENMFWYRQDPGLGLRLIYFSYDVKMKEKGDIPEGYSVSREKKERFSLILESASTNQTSMYLCASSLEGWEQYFGPGTRLTVT.

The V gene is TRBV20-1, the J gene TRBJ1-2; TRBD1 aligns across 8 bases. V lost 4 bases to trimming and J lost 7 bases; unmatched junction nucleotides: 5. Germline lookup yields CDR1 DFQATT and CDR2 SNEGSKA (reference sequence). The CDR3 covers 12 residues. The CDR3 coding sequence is TGCAGTGCTACCGACAGGGGTGGTGGCTACACCTTC. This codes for CSATDRGGGYTF.

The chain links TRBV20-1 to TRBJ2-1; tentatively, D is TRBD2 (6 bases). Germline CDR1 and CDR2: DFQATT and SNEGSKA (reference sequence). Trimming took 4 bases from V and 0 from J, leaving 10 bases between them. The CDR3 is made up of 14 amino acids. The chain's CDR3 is CSATGVSSYNEQFF. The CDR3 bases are TGCAGTGCTACGGGAGTAAGCTCCTACAATGAGCAGTTCTTC.

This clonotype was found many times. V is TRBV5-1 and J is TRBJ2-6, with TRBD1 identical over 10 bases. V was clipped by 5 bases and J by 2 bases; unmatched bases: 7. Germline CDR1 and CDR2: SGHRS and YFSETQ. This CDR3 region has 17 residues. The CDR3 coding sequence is TGCGCCAGCAGGCCCGGGACAGGGGCGACTGGGGCCAACGTCCTGACTTTC. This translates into CASRPGTGATGANVLTF.

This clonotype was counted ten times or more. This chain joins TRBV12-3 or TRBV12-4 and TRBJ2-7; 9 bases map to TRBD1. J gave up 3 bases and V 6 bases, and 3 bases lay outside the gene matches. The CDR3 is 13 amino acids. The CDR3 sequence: CASRDRGVYEQYF. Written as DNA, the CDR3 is TGTGCCAGCAGAGACAGGGGGGTCTACGAGCAGTACTTC.

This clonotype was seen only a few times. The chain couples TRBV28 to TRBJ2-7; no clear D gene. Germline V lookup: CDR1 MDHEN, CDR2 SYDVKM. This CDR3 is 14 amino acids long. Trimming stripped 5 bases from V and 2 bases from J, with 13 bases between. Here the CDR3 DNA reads TGTGCCAGCAGTCTATTACTAAGAACCTACGAGCAGTACTTC. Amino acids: CASSLLLRTYEQYF.

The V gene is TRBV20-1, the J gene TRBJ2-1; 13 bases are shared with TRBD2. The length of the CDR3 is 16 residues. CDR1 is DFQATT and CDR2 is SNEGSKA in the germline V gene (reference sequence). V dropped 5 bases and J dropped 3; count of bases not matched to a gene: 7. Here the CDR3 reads CSARGLAGEGYNEQFF. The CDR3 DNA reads TGCAGTGCTCGCGGACTAGCGGGAGAGGGCTACAATGAGCAGTTCTTC.

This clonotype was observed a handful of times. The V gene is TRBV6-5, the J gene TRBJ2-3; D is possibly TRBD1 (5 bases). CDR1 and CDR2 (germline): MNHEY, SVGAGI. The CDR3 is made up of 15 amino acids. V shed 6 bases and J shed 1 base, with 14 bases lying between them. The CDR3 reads CASSYRKLGTDTQYF. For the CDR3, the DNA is TGTGCCAGCAGCTACAGGAAACTTGGCACAGATACGCAGTATTTT.

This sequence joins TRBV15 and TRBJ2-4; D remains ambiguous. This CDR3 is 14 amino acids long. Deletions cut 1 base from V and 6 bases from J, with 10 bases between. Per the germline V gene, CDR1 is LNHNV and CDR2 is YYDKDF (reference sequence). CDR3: CATSRGAGLNIQYF. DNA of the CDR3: TGTGCCACCAGCAGAGGGGCAGGTTTAAACATTCAGTACTTC. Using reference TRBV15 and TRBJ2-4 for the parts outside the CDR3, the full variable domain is DAMVIQNPRYQVTQFGKPVTLSCSQTLNHNVMYWYQQKSSQAPKLLFHYYDKDFNNEADTPDNFQSRRPNTSFCFLDIRSPGLGDTAMYLCATSRGAGLNIQYFGAGTRLSVL.

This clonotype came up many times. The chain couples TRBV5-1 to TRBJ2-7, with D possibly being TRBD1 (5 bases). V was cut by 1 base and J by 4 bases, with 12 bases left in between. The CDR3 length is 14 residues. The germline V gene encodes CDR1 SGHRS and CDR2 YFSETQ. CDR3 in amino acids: CASSLTVKGYEQYF. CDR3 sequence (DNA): TGCGCCAGCAGCTTGACGGTTAAGGGGTACGAGCAGTACTTC.

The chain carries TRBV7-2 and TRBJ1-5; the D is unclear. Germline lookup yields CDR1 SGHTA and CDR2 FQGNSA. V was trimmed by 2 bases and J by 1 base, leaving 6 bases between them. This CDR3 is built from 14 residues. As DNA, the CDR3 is TGTGCCAGCAGCTTATGGCAAAGCAATCAGCCCCAGCATTTT. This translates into CASSLWQSNQPQHF.

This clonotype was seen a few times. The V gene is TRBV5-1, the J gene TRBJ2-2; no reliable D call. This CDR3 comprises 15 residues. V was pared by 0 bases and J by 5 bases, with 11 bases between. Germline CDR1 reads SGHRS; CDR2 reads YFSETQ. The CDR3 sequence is CASSLAGPLTGELFF. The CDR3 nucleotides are TGCGCCAGCAGCTTGGCTGGACCACTAACCGGGGAGCTGTTTTTT.

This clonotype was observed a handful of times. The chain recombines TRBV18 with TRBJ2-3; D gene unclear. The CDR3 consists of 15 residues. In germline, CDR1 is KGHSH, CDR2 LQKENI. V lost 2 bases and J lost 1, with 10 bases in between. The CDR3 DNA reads TGTGCCAGCTCACCAAGCCAGAGACGCACAGATACGCAGTATTTT. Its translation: CASSPSQRRTDTQYF.

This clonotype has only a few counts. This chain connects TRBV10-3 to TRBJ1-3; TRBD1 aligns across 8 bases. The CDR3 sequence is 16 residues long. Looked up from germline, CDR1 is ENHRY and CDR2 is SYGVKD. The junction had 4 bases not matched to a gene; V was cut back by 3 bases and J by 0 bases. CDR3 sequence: CAISEQGELSGNTIYF. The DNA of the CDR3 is TGTGCCATCAGTGAACAGGGGGAACTCTCTGGAAACACCATATATTTT.

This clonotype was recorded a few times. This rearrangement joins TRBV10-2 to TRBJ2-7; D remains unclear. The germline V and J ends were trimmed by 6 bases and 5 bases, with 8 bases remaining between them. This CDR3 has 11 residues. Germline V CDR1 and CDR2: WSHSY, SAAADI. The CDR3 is CASRTGHEQYF. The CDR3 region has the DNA TGCGCCAGCAGAACGGGCCACGAGCAGTACTTC.

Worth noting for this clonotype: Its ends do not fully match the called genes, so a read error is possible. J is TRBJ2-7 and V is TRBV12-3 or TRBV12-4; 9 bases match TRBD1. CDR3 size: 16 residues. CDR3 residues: CASTWTGDPNLDEHYF. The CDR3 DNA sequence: TGTGCCAGCACTTGGACAGGGGACCCTAATCTTGACGAGCACTACTTC.